The T cell receptor (beta chain) described here comes from a study of T cells after yellow fever vaccination. The CDR3 length is 15 residues. From germline, CDR1 is SGDLS and CDR2 YYNGEE. The V and J ends lost 4 bases and 9 bases respectively, with 20 bases between them. TCRdb redid the calling of the 5' RACE reads with MiXCR, one entry per CDR3 protein. The sample shows under 400,000 distinct CDR3 sequences, about an eighth of them seen only once. Only a few counts were recorded for this clonotype. Sample: CD4+ T cells sorted from PBMCs, taken 15 days after the yellow fever booster vaccination. This chain connects TRBV9 to TRBJ1-3; D is possibly TRBD1 (5 bases). This TCR derives from a man aged 18 to 35 who received the YFV17D yellow fever vaccine. CDR3 bases: TGTGCCAGCAGCCTGGGGCGGCCCGGTAGCGGCACCATATATTTT. Translating it yields CASSLGRPGSGTIYF.